Each of the 25 T cell receptor beta chains below was sequenced from the same sample in a study of T cell responses to AZD1222 COVID-19 vaccine. TCRdb's table, derived via immunoSEQ multiplex PCR, lists solely in-frame clones and lacks some. The data contain nearly 110,000 clones, more than 80% of them singletons. The sequencing here drew on peripheral blood, taken on day 0 of AZD1222 vaccination. The receptors come from an adult in good health.

The chain links TRBV11-3 to TRBJ1-2, with 8 bases identical to TRBD1. The CDR3 has 14 residues. The germline V gene has CDR1 SGHNT and CDR2 YENEEA. The ends lost 5 bases at V and 5 bases at J; junction bases unmatched: 7. This CDR3 is CASSPRTGHYGYTF. CDR3 bases: TGTGCCAGCAGCCCGCGGACAGGGCATTATGGCTACACCTTC.

The V gene is TRBV2, the J gene TRBJ2-2, with 7 positions matching TRBD1. There are 15 residues in the CDR3. CDR1 is SNHLY and CDR2 is FYNNEI in the germline V gene. Germline trimming cut 3 bases from V and 7 bases from J; bases unmatched to any gene: 8. The CDR3, as DNA: TGTGCCAGCAGTGAGGCCGGGACAGAGGGCGGGGAGCTGTTTTTT. Translating gives CASSEAGTEGGELFF.

This chain connects TRBV19 to TRBJ1-6; 9 bases match TRBD1. Germline lookup yields CDR1 LNHDA and CDR2 SQIVND (reference sequence). With V trimmed by 5 bases and J by 4 bases, 3 bases remained unmatched. The CDR3 totals 15 residues. In DNA, the CDR3 is TGTGCCAGTAGTTTTGGACAGGGGTATAATTCACCCCTCCACTTT. Translating gives CASSFGQGYNSPLHF.

The chain has TRBV11-2 and TRBJ1-6; weak D call: TRBD1 (6 bases). Trimming removed 4 bases from V and 6 bases from J, with 16 bases in between. This CDR3 contains 16 residues. From germline, CDR1 is SGHAT and CDR2 FQNNGV. The CDR3 reads CASSSTQGRINSPLHF. DNA for the CDR3: TGTGCCAGCAGCTCAACACAGGGCCGAATTAATTCACCCCTCCACTTT.

The table lists this clone with a count of one. V gene TRBV6-6 combines with J gene TRBJ1-1; tentative D call: TRBD1 (5 bases). Germline assignment: CDR1 MNHNY and CDR2 SVGAGI (reference sequence). V was pared by 4 bases and J by 1 base, with 10 bases between. This CDR3 comprises 14 residues. As DNA, the CDR3 is TGTGCCAGCAGTTTGGACACCCCGAACACTGAAGCTTTCTTT. Translation: CASSLDTPNTEAFF.

This chain connects TRBV9 to TRBJ2-2; no definite D call. The germline V gene has CDR1 SGDLS and CDR2 YYNGEE. V lost 1 base and J 2 bases, leaving 12 bases between the germline ends. There are 16 residues in the CDR3. DNA for the CDR3: TGTGCCAGCAGCGTACGCCACGCCAGCAACACCGGGGAGCTGTTTTTT. Translation gives CASSVRHASNTGELFF. Based on the CDR3 plus reference TRBV9 and TRBJ2-2, the full variable domain is DSGVTQTPKHLITATGQRVTLRCSPRSGDLSVYWYQQSLDQGLQFLIQYYNGEERAKGNILERFSAQQFPDLHSELNLSSLELGDSALYFCASSVRHASNTGELFFGEGSRLTVL.

This chain links TRBV11-1 with TRBJ2-5, with a possible D match to TRBD2 (6 bases). The germline CDR1 and CDR2 sequences are SGHAT and FQDESV (reference sequence). The germline V and J ends were trimmed by 0 bases and 4 bases, with 12 bases remaining between them. There are 15 residues in the CDR3. CDR3 sequence: CASSLARDLRETQYF. Written as DNA, the CDR3 is TGTGCCAGCAGCTTAGCAAGGGACTTACGAGAGACCCAGTACTTC.

V and J are TRBV5-4 and TRBJ1-3; TRBD1 agrees at 7 bases. The CDR3 runs 17 residues. V lost 0 bases to trimming and J lost 5 bases; unmatched junction nucleotides: 11. CDR1 is SGHNT and CDR2 is YYREEE in the germline V gene (reference sequence). CDR3: CASSLGPPTGNRNTIYF. The DNA of the CDR3 is TGTGCCAGCAGCTTGGGACCCCCGACAGGGAATAGAAACACCATATATTTT.

Turning to this clone: The same CDR3 also results from other DNA sequences found in this sample. The gene calls are TRBV12-3 or TRBV12-4 and TRBJ1-1, with D unresolved. V shed 3 bases and J shed 1 base, with 6 bases lying between them. The CDR3 is 13 amino acids. The CDR3 protein is CASSFGQNTEAFF. The DNA for the CDR3 is TGTGCCAGCAGTTTTGGGCAGAACACTGAAGCTTTCTTT.

The V call is TRBV14, the J call TRBJ1-3; unclear D gene. This CDR3 comprises 19 residues. Per the germline V gene, CDR1 is SGHDN and CDR2 is FVKESK. V lost 5 bases to trimming and J lost 1 base, with 24 bases between them. CDR3 nucleotides: TGTGCCAGCAGCTCGTCTTTGAGGGAGGGCCCACTTTCTGGAAACACCATATATTTT. Its translation is CASSSSLREGPLSGNTIYF.

The gene calls are TRBV19 and TRBJ1-1, with D perhaps matching TRBD1 (5 bases). The length of the CDR3 is 15 residues. Germline V CDR1 and CDR2: LNHDA, SQIVND (reference sequence). Trimming shortened V by 5 bases and J by 0 bases, and 13 bases separated the two germline ends. In DNA, the CDR3 is TGTGCCAGTAGTCCCTACGGGACTCTGAACACTGAAGCTTTCTTT. Protein sequence: CASSPYGTLNTEAFF.

This chain links TRBV28 with TRBJ1-5; D gene unclear. CDR3 size: 12 residues. Deletions cut 3 bases from V and 7 bases from J, with 7 bases between. Germline-derived CDR1 and CDR2 are MDHEN and SYDVKM. The CDR3: CASSFLRQPQHF. CDR3 DNA: TGTGCCAGCAGTTTCTTGAGGCAGCCCCAGCATTTT.

The chain joins TRBV19 to TRBJ1-6; a possible D gene is TRBD1 (5 bases). The CDR3 is 16 amino acids. Germline lookup yields CDR1 LNHDA and CDR2 SQIVND (reference sequence). Trimming took 5 bases from V and 10 from J, leaving 21 bases between them. CDR3 sequence reads: CASSPLQGAARSPLHF. Here the CDR3 DNA reads TGTGCCAGTAGTCCCCTCCAGGGAGCCGCCAGATCACCCCTCCACTTT.

This sequence joins TRBV5-4 and TRBJ2-2, with D unclear. This CDR3 comprises 13 residues. V dropped 2 bases and J dropped 0 bases, with 2 bases sitting between them. Germline-derived CDR1 and CDR2 are SGHNT and YYREEE (reference sequence). The CDR3 nucleotides read TGTGCCAGCAGCTTACCGAACACCGGGGAGCTGTTTTTT. Encoded protein: CASSLPNTGELFF.

V usage is TRBV28 and J usage is TRBJ1-2; D possibly corresponds to TRBD1 (6 bases). Germline V CDR1 and CDR2: MDHEN, SYDVKM. The CDR3 sequence is 13 residues long. V was pared by 5 bases and J by 5 bases, with 12 bases between. CDR3 sequence (DNA): TGTGCCAGCAGTGTACAGGGCCGGTATGGCTACACCTTC. The encoded protein is CASSVQGRYGYTF.

The chain carries TRBV21-1 and TRBJ1-4. TRBV21-1 is an annotated pseudogene. There are 15 residues in the CDR3. CDR3 loop: CASSKRGTGNEKLFF. CDR3 sequence (DNA): TGTGCCAGCAGCAAACGGGGGACGGGAAATGAAAAACTGTTTTTT.

The chain uses TRBV9 and TRBJ2-3; D ambiguous. The CDR3 has 12 residues. Germline V CDR1 and CDR2: SGDLS, YYNGEE. Trimming pared 0 bases from V and 5 bases from J, leaving 4 bases between. This CDR3 is CASSVAQDTQYF. CDR3 bases: TGTGCCAGCAGCGTAGCCCAAGATACGCAGTATTTT.

This chain joins TRBV12-3 or TRBV12-4 and TRBJ1-2; D possibly corresponds to TRBD1 (5 bases). The CDR3 sequence is 13 residues long. The V end lost 6 bases, the J end lost 0 bases, and 8 bases lay between the germline ends. CDR3 DNA: TGTGCCAGCAGAAACAGGCCTAACTATGGCTACACCTTC. Its translation: CASRNRPNYGYTF.

This clone occurred a few times. The J gene is TRBJ1-4, the V gene TRBV18; possibly TRBD1 for D (5 bases). Germline V gene data show CDR1 as KGHSH and CDR2 as LQKENI. V was shortened by 2 bases and J by 8 bases, with 12 bases between the two germline ends. CDR3 length: 14 amino acids. The DNA for the CDR3 is TGTGCCAGCTCACCAACAGGAGGGGCCGAAAAACTGTTTTTT. This codes for CASSPTGGAEKLFF.

V gene TRBV13 combines with J gene TRBJ1-3; possible D gene TRBD1, 5 bases. This CDR3 contains 15 residues. Germline assignment: CDR1 PRHDT and CDR2 FYEKMQ (reference sequence). V lost 5 bases, J lost 0 bases, and 11 bases lay in between. CDR3 nucleotide sequence: TGTGCCAGCAGCGCACGACAGAGCTCTGGAAACACCATATATTTT. Translating gives CASSARQSSGNTIYF.

V gene TRBV30 combines with J gene TRBJ2-1, with TRBD2 identical over 16 bases. Germline V gene sequence: CDR1 GTSNPN, CDR2 SVGIG (reference sequence). The J segment lost 8 bases and the V segment lost 0 bases, leaving 1 base of the junction unmatched. The CDR3 contains 15 residues. The CDR3 nucleotides read TGTGCCTGGAGTGTCGGGACTAGCGGGAGGGATGAGCAGTTCTTC. Protein: CAWSVGTSGRDEQFF.

V gene TRBV5-1 combines with J gene TRBJ2-6; 9 bases are shared with TRBD1. V shed 5 bases and J 2 bases; nucleotides not matched to a gene: 5. The V gene's germline CDR1 is SGHRS and CDR2 YFSETQ. The CDR3 loop spans 16 amino acids. The DNA for the CDR3 is TGCGCCAGCAGGGGACAGGGAATACCTGGGGCCAACGTCCTGACTTTC. Its translation: CASRGQGIPGANVLTF.

The CDR3 spells CAISPAGASSYEQYF. The CDR3 DNA sequence: TGTGCCATCAGTCCAGCGGGAGCTAGCTCCTACGAGCAGTACTTC. The V and J genes are TRBV10-3 and TRBJ2-7; 8 bases map to TRBD2. Losses at the gene ends were 5 bases for V and 0 bases for J; bases not matched to a gene: 6. CDR3 length: 15 residues. Germline V gives CDR1 ENHRY, CDR2 SYGVKD.

The chain links TRBV28 to TRBJ2-1; 9 nucleotides match TRBD2. Germline V gene data show CDR1 as MDHEN and CDR2 as SYDVKM. Trimming cost V 5 bases and J 8 bases; bases outside gene matches: 22. The CDR3 loop spans 19 amino acids. CDR3 nucleotides: TGTGCCAGCAGTCGACCCAATGATATAGCGGGAGAATTTGGCGATGAGCAGTTCTTC. Protein: CASSRPNDIAGEFGDEQFF. Based on the CDR3 plus reference TRBV28 and TRBJ2-1, the full variable domain is DVKVTQSSRYLVKRTGEKVFLECVQDMDHENMFWYRQDPGLGLRLIYFSYDVKMKEKGDIPEGYSVSREKKERFSLILESASTNQTSMYLCASSRPNDIAGEFGDEQFFGPGTRLTVL.

J is TRBJ2-5 and V is TRBV9; D remains ambiguous. Per the germline V gene, CDR1 is SGDLS and CDR2 is YYNGEE. The CDR3 extends over 14 amino acids. V was trimmed by 0 bases and J by 5 bases, leaving 11 bases between them. The CDR3 DNA is TGTGCCAGCAGCGTAGCCCCCCTCTCGGAGACCCAGTACTTC. As protein: CASSVAPLSETQYF.